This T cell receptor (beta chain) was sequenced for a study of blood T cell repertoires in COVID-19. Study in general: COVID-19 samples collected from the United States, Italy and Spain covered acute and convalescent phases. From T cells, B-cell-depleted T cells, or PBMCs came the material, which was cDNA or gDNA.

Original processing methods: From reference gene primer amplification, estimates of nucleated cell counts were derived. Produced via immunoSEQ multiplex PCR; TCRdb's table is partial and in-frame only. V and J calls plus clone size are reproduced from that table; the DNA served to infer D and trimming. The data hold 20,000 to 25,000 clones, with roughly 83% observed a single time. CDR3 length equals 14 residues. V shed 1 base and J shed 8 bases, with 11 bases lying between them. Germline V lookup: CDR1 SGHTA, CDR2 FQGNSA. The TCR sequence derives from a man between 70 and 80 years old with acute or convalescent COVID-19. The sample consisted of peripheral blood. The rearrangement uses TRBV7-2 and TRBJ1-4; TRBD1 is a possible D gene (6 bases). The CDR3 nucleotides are TGTGCCAGCAGCTTAGAGGGGACATCGGAAAAACTGTTTTTT. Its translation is CASSLEGTSEKLFF. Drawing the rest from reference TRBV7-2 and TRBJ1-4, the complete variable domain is GAGVSQSPSNKVTEKGKDVELRCDPISGHTALYWYRQSLGQGLEFLIYFQGNSAPDKSGLPSDRFSAERTGGSVSTLTIQRTQQEDSAVYLCASSLEGTSEKLFFGSGTQLSVL.